This T cell receptor (beta chain) stems from a study of response to subunit inactivated influenza vaccine. CDR1 is SGHAT and CDR2 is FQNNGV in the germline V gene. Trimming shortened V by 1 base and J by 4 bases, and 19 bases separated the two germline ends. The CDR3 contains 17 residues. TCRdb processed the RT-PCR reads anew with MiXCR; each CDR3 protein has one entry. The table lists under 800,000 distinct CDR3 sequences, approximately 14% of them singletons. This TCR derives from a man aged 45-65 years who received an inactivated influenza vaccine. Sequenced material: PBMCs from blood, taken less than 15 days before vaccination. The genes are TRBV11-2 and TRBJ2-5; D perhaps matches TRBD2 (6 bases). The CDR3 DNA reads as TGTGCCAGCAGCTTAGCTGAGGTCCCTAGCGCCCGAGAGACCCAGTACTTC. It translates to CASSLAEVPSARETQYF.